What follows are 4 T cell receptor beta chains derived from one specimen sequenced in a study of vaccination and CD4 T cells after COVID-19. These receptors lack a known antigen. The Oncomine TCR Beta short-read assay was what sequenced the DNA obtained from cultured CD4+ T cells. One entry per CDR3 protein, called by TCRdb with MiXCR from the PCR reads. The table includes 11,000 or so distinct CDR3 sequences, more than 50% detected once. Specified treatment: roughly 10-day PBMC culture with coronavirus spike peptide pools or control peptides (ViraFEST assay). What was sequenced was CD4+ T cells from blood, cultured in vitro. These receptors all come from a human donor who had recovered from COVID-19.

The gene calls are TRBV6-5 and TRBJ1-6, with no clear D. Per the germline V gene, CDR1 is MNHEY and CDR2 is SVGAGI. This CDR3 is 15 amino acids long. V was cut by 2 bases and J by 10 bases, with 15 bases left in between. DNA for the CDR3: TGTGCCAGCAGTTACGATGGGGAGGGAGGATCACCCCTCCACTTT. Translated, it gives CASSYDGEGGSPLHF.

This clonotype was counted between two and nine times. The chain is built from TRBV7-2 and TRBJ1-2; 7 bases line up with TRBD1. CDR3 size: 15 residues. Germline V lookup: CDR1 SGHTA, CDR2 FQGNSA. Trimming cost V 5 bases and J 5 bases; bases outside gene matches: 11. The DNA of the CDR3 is TGTGCCAGCAGCGAAGACAGGGCTTCCCTTTATGGCTACACCTTC. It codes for CASSEDRASLYGYTF.

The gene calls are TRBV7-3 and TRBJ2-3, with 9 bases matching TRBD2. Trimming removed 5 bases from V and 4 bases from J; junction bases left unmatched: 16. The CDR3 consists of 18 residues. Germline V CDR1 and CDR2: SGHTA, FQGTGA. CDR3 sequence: CASSPRGGAGGPSDTQYF. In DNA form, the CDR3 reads TGTGCCAGCAGCCCCCGTGGTGGGGCGGGAGGGCCGTCAGATACGCAGTATTTT.

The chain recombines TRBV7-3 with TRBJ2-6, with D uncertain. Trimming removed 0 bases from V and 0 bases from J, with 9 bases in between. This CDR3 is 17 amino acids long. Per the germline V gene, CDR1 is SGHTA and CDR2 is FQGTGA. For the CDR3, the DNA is TGTGCCAGCAGCTTAACTGGCAGGAGCTCTGGGGCCAACGTCCTGACTTTC. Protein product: CASSLTGRSSGANVLTF.